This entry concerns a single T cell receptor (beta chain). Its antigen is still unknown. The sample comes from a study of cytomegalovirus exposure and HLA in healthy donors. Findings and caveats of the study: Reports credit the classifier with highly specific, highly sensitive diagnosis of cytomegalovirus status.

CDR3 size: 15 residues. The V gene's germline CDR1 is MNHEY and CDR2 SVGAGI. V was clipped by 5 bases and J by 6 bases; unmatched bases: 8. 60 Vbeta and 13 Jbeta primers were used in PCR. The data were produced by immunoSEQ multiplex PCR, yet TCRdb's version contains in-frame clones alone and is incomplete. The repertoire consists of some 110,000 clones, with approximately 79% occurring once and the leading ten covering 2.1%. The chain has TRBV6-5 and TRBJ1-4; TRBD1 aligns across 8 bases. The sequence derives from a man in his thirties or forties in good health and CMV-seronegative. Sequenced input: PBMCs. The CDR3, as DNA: TGTGCCAGCAGTCCCGCCGGGACAGGAGATGAAAAACTGTTTTTT. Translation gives CASSPAGTGDEKLFF.